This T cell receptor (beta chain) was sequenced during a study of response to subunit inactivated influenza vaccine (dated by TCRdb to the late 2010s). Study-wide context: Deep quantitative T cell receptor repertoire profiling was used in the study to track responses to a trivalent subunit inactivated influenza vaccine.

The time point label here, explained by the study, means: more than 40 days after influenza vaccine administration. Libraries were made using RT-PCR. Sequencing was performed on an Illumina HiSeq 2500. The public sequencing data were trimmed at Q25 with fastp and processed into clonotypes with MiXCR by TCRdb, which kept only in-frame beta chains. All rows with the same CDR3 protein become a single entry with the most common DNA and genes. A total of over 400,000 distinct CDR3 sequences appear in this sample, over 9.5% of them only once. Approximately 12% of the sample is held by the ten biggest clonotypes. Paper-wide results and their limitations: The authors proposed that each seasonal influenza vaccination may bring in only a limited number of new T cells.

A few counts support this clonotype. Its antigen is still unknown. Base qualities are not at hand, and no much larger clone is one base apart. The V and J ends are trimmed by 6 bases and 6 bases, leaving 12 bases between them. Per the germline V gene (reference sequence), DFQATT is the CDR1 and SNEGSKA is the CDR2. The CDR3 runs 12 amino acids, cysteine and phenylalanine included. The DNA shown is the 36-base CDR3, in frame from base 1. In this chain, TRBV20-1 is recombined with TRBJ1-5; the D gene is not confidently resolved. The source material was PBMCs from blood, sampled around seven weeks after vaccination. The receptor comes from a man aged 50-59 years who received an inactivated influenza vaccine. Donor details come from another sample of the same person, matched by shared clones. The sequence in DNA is TGCAGTGCCATTGCTTGGGGTCAGCCCCAGCATTTT. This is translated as CSAIAWGQPQHF.